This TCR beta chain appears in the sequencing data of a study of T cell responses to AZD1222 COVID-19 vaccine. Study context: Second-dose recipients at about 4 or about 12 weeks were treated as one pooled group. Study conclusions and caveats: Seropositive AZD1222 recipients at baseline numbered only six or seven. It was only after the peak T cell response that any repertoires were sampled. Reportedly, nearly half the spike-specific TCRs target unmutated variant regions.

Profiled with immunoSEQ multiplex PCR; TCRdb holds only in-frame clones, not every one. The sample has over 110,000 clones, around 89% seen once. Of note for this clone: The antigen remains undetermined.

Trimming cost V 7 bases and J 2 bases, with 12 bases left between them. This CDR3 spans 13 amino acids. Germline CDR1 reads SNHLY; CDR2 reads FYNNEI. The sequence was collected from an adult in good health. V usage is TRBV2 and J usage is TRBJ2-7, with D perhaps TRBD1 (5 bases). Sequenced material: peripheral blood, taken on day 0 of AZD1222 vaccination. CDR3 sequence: CASKTDSPYEQYF. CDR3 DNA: TGTGCCAGCAAAACCGACAGCCCCTACGAGCAGTACTTC.